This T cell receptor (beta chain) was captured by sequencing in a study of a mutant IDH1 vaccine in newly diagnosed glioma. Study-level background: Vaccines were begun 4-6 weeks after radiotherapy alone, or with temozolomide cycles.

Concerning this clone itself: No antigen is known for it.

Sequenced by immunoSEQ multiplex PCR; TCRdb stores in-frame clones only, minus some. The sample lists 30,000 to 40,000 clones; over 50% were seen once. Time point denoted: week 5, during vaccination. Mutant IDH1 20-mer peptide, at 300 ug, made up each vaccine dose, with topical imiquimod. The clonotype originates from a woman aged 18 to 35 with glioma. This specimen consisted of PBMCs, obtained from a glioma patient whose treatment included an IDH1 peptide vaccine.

Here the CDR3 DNA reads TGTGCCAGCAGCCCGGACAGGGCTCTCAATCAGCCCCAGCATTTT. This sequence encodes CASSPDRALNQPQHF. The chain employs TRBV7-2 and TRBJ1-5, with TRBD1 matching over 8 bases. Per germline, CDR1 SGHTA and CDR2 FQGNSA. CDR3 length: 15 residues. V trimming: 5 bases; J trimming: 3 bases; junction bases outside the gene matches: 6. The full variable domain, its missing parts supplied by reference TRBV7-2 and TRBJ1-5, is GAGVSQSPSNKVTEKGKDVELRCDPISGHTALYWYRQSLGQGLEFLIYFQGNSAPDKSGLPSDRFSAERTGGSVSTLTIQRTQQEDSAVYLCASSPDRALNQPQHFGDGTRLSIL.